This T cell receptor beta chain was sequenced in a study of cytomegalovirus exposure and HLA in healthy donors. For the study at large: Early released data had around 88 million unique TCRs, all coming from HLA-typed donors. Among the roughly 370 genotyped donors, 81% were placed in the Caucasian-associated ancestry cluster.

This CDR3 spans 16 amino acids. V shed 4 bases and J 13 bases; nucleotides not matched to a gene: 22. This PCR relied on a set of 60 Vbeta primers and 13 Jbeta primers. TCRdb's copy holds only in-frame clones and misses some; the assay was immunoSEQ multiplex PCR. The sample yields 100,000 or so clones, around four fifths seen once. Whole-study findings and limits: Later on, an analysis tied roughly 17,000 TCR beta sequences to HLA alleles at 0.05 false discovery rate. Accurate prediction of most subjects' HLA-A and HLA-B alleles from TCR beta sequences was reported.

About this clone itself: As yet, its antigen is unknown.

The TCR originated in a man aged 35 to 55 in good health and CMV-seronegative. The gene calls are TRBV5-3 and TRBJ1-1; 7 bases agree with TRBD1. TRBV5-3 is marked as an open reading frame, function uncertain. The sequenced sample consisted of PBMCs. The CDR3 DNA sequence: TGTGCCAGAAGCCCTGACAGGGAGAAGCTCCCTTGTTACGTTTTCTTT. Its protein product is CARSPDREKLPCYVFF.